This is a list of T cell receptor beta chains from one sample in a study of regulatory T cells in long-lasting Graves disease. A single record per CDR3 protein comes from TCRdb applying MiXCR to the multiplex PCR reads. This sample has roughly 500,000 distinct CDR3 sequences, with about 20% found just once. The starting material was peripheral blood mononuclear cells (PBMCs), obtained when the disease was refractory, from a patient treated with antithyroid drugs. These receptors all come from a female donor with Graves disease. The CDR3 runs from the conserved cysteine through the conserved F or W. Fields, in order: D gene, J gene, clone size, CDR3 length, V gene, CDR3 DNA, CDR3 protein. D genes are given only for firm matches. Clone sizes are given selectively: once, few, many, or a class where the clone is expanded.

TRBD2	TRBJ2-7	NA	14	TRBV11-1	TGTGCCAGCAGCTTATTTAGCGGGGACTACGAGCAGTACTTC	CASSLFSGDYEQYF
TRBD2	TRBJ2-2	NA	19	TRBV27	TGTGCCAGTCAAACCGGGACTAGCGGGAATGGAGACCAGGCCGGGGAGCTGTTTTTT	CASQTGTSGNGDQAGELFF
TRBD2	TRBJ2-7	few	16	TRBV28	TGTGCCAGCAGGGGCGAGCTAGCGGCTGTTCGAGACGAGCAGTACTTC	CASRGELAAVRDEQYF
NA	TRBJ2-2	few	15	TRBV28	TGTGCCAGCAAGAAAGGGGGACAGAACACCGGGGGGCTGTTTTTT	CASKKGGQNTGGLFF
NA	TRBJ1-1	many	12	TRBV6-1	TGTGCCAGCAGTGAACCCCGTCGTGAAGCTTTCTTT	CASSEPRREAFF
TRBD1	TRBJ1-5	NA	14	TRBV19	TGTGTCCACCGGGGACAGTGTTGCAATCAGCCCCAGCATTTT	CVHRGQCCNQPQHF
NA	TRBJ2-7	NA	14	TRBV9	TGTGCCAGCAGCGTAGCTGGGACAGCGGGCGAGCAGTACTTC	CASSVAGTAGEQYF
NA	TRBJ1-4	many	16	TRBV12-3/TRBV12-4	TGTGCCAGCAGTTTAGCGCGTCTAGGAACTAATGAAAAACTGTTTTTT	CASSLARLGTNEKLFF
TRBD1	TRBJ1-2	few	14	TRBV29-1	TGCAGCGTTGAACAGGGGGTAGGAAACTATGGCTACACCTTC	CSVEQGVGNYGYTF
TRBD1	TRBJ1-1	many	14	TRBV28	TGTGCCAGCAGTCCGCCGGGACAGGGTCCGGAAGCTTTCTTT	CASSPPGQGPEAFF
NA	TRBJ1-6	few	14	TRBV6-1	TGTGCCAGTGCTCGTAGCTCCTATAATTCACCCCTCCACTTT	CASARSSYNSPLHF
TRBD2	TRBJ2-7	NA	15	TRBV10-2	TGCGCCAGCAGCAGGACTAGCGGGAGGACCTACGAGCAGTACTTC	CASSRTSGRTYEQYF
TRBD1	TRBJ1-4	many	15	TRBV29-1	TGCAGCGCTCCATTTACGACAGGGTTCGGTGAAAAACTGTTTTTT	CSAPFTTGFGEKLFF
NA	TRBJ2-5	few	15	TRBV12-3/TRBV12-4	TGTGCCAGCAGGAGGGGGGGTATGGCACAAGAGACCCAGTACTTC	CASRRGGMAQETQYF
NA	TRBJ2-1	NA	11	TRBV30	TGTGCCTACCGGGCCTACAATGAGCAGTTCTTC	CAYRAYNEQFF
NA	TRBJ1-5	many	16	TRBV28	TGTGCCAGCAGTAAAACACAGGGCCCTAGCAATCAGCCCCAGCATTTT	CASSKTQGPSNQPQHF
TRBD2	TRBJ2-7	many	14	TRBV20-1	TGCAGTGCTAGAGCTACTAGCGGGGGAGGCCCAAGCTTCTTC	CSARATSGGGPSFF
TRBD1	TRBJ2-2	NA	15	TRBV5-1	TGCGCCAGTAAAAGCAGGGGGCGCATCACCGGGGAGCTGTTTTTT	CASKSRGRITGELFF
NA	TRBJ1-2	NA	13	TRBV25-1	TGTGCCAGCAGTGAATTTCAGGCCAATGGCTACACCTTC	CASSEFQANGYTF
NA	TRBJ2-5	NA	13	TRBV20-1	TGCAGTGCTAGTCGAGGGATTTTAGAGACCCAGTACTTC	CSASRGILETQYF
NA	TRBJ1-2	many	14	TRBV5-1	TGCGCCAGCAGCTTGGGAGAGCGTAACTATGGCTACACCTTC	CASSLGERNYGYTF
TRBD2	TRBJ2-7	many	15	TRBV28	TGTGCCAGCACTCCATTGACTAGCGGGAGCTACGAGCAGTACTTC	CASTPLTSGSYEQYF
TRBD1	TRBJ1-1	many	15	TRBV28	TGTGCCAGCAGTCCACCAGGGGGGGGGGACACTGAAGCTTTCTTT	CASSPPGGGDTEAFF
NA	TRBJ1-5	NA	17	TRBV5-4	TGTGCCAGCAGCCTTGGGCCAGGGATTCATAGCAATCAGCCCCAGCATTTT	CASSLGPGIHSNQPQHF
NA	TRBJ2-2	NA	13	TRBV27	TGTGCCAGCAGTTTTCTTAACGCCGGGGAGCTGTTTTTT	CASSFLNAGELFF
NA	TRBJ1-2	few	14	TRBV29-1	TGCAGCGTTGATCATAGGGGCGAGATCTATGGCTACACCTTC	CSVDHRGEIYGYTF
NA	TRBJ2-1	NA	13	TRBV27	TGTGCCAGCATTGGGGGTGGCTACAATGAGCAGTTCTTC	CASIGGGYNEQFF
NA	TRBJ2-1	NA	15	TRBV11-3	TGTGCCAGCAGCGCCGGCGGGACGGGGCACAATGAGCAGTTCTTC	CASSAGGTGHNEQFF
NA	TRBJ2-5	NA	15	TRBV20-1	TGCAGTGCTCTTAATACTAGAGGGGGTATAGAGACCCAGTACTTC	CSALNTRGGIETQYF
TRBD2	TRBJ2-7	many	15	TRBV6-2/TRBV6-3	TGTGCCAGCAGTTTAAAGACTAGCGATTCCTACGAGCAGTACTTC	CASSLKTSDSYEQYF
NA	TRBJ2-7	NA	15	TRBV9	TGTGCCAGCAGCGGGTTAGGACAAAGGGTTTCCGAGCAGTACTTC	CASSGLGQRVSEQYF